Given below is one T cell receptor beta chain in context. Original methodology: Amplified reference gene primers provided the basis for estimating nucleated cell counts. Produced via immunoSEQ multiplex PCR; TCRdb's table is partial and in-frame only. The V and J calls and the clone size are those of that table, but D and trimming were determined from the DNA. The profile covers approximately 260,000 clones, with around 85% appearing a single time and approximately 4% taken by the ten largest. This specimen comes from a study of blood T cell repertoires in COVID-19. Study summary: Specimens from acute and convalescent COVID-19 originated in the United States, Italy and Spain. T cells, B-cell-depleted T cells, or PBMCs supplied cDNA or gDNA.

The CDR3 loop spans 14 amino acids. CDR1 SGHRS and CDR2 YFSETQ come from the germline V gene. V lost 6 bases, J lost 2 bases, and 11 bases lay in between. J is TRBJ2-2 and V is TRBV5-1; no clear D. This clonotype was sampled from a woman aged 35 to 49 with active or convalescent COVID-19. Sequencing used peripheral blood. The CDR3, as DNA: TGCGCCAGCAACCCTCGTCTAAACACCGGGGAGCTGTTTTTT. This sequence encodes CASNPRLNTGELFF.